This T cell receptor beta chain was recorded in a study of CD8 T cells in Susac syndrome. TEMRA cells were FACS-enriched and CD8+ and CD4+ T cells negatively isolated. Germline CDR1 is KGHDR and CDR2 is SFDVKD. The ends lost 3 bases at V and 6 bases at J; junction bases unmatched: 9. CDR3 size: 16 residues. Random hexamers served to reverse transcribe roughly 0.5 to 1 ug RNA. Each CDR3 protein is one row after TCRdb ran MiXCR on the immunoSEQ multiplex PCR reads. The sample has around 45,000 distinct CDR3 sequences; over 85% are singletons. The receptor was isolated from a human donor in good health. This chain connects TRBV24-1 to TRBJ2-2; 7 bases agree with TRBD1. Sequencing was carried out using CD8+ T cells from PBMCs. The CDR3 spells CATSDRGGASPGELFF. CDR3 nucleotide sequence: TGTGCCACCAGTGATCGAGGGGGCGCGTCGCCCGGGGAGCTGTTTTTT.